This entry lists 11 T cell receptor beta chains sequenced from one sample in a study of cytomegalovirus exposure and HLA in healthy donors. Amplification used 60 Vbeta primers and 13 Jbeta primers. TCRdb keeps only in-frame clones here, not all; method: immunoSEQ multiplex PCR. The sample yields 110,000 to 150,000 clones, approximately 71% seen once. What was sequenced was PBMCs. Receptor source: a woman between 50 and 59 years old in good health and CMV-seronegative.

V is TRBV5-1 and J is TRBJ1-1; 7 nucleotides align to TRBD1. V was clipped by 0 bases and J by 7 bases; unmatched bases: 12. Germline CDR1 is SGHRS and CDR2 is YFSETQ. The CDR3 has 16 amino acids. CDR3 residues: CASSLAIDRAGGEAFF. Written as DNA, the CDR3 is TGCGCCAGCAGCTTGGCCATCGACAGGGCAGGGGGTGAAGCTTTCTTT. Together with reference TRBV5-1 and TRBJ1-1, the CDR3 gives the full variable domain: KAGVTQTPRYLIKTRGQQVTLSCSPISGHRSVSWYQQTPGQGLQFLFEYFSETQRNKGNFPGRFSGRQFSNSRSEMNVSTLELGDSALYLCASSLAIDRAGGEAFFGQGTRLTVV.

The V call is TRBV29-1, the J call TRBJ1-1; weak D call: TRBD1 (5 bases). Between the trimmed V and J ends, which lost 3 bases and 0 bases, there was a span of 11 bases. CDR1 SQVTM and CDR2 ANQGSEA come from the germline V gene. CDR3 length: 14 residues. The CDR3 spells CSVEGWGMNTEAFF. The CDR3 region has the DNA TGCAGCGTTGAGGGATGGGGCATGAACACTGAAGCTTTCTTT.

This chain uses TRBV5-1 with TRBJ1-1, with 9 nucleotides matching TRBD1. J lost 7 bases, V lost 4 bases, and 8 bases had no gene match. CDR1 SGHRS and CDR2 YFSETQ come from the germline V gene. The CDR3 runs 14 residues. The CDR3, as DNA: TGCGCCAGCAGCGGGGGACAGGGCTCCCTTGAAGCTTTCTTT. Its translation is CASSGGQGSLEAFF.

This chain links TRBV4-1 with TRBJ1-5; TRBD1 aligns across 7 bases. The V segment lost 1 base and the J segment 5 bases; nucleotides outside the gene matches: 11. From germline, CDR1 is MGHRA and CDR2 YSYEKL. CDR3 length: 17 amino acids. The CDR3 coding sequence is TGCGCCAGCAGCCAAGGCTATCTGCAGGGGGGTGATCAGCCCCAGCATTTT. This translates into CASSQGYLQGGDQPQHF.

The rearrangement uses TRBV11-3 and TRBJ2-1; D is ambiguous. Germline values: CDR1 SGHNT, CDR2 YENEEA. The length of the CDR3 is 12 residues. V was clipped by 5 bases and J by 7 bases, with 9 bases between them. CDR3 sequence reads: CASSLRFNEQFF. CDR3 DNA: TGTGCCAGCAGCCTACGATTTAATGAGCAGTTCTTC. Based on the CDR3 plus reference TRBV11-3 and TRBJ2-1, the full variable domain is EAGVVQSPRYKIIEKKQPVAFWCNPISGHNTLYWYLQNLGQGPELLIRYENEEAVDDSQLPKDRFSAERLKGVDSTLKIQPAELGDSAVYLCASSLRFNEQFFGPGTRLTVL.

The rearrangement links TRBV29-1 to TRBJ1-1, with D maybe TRBD1 (5 bases). Trimming shortened V by 5 bases and J by 5 bases, and 15 bases separated the two germline ends. The CDR3 spans 13 residues. CDR1 and CDR2 from the germline V gene are SQVTM and ANQGSEA. The CDR3 region is CSVPAPGGTEAFF. As DNA, the CDR3 is TGCAGCGTTCCGGCCCCGGGGGGTACTGAAGCTTTCTTT.

The chain has TRBV29-1 and TRBJ1-4; 7 bases agree with TRBD1. Per germline, CDR1 SQVTM and CDR2 ANQGSEA. CDR3 length: 13 residues. Unmatched junction bases numbered 5, after V lost 6 bases and J lost 4 bases. This CDR3 is CSVAGTDNEKLFF. Here the CDR3 DNA reads TGCAGCGTCGCCGGGACAGATAATGAAAAACTGTTTTTT.

The rearrangement links TRBV6-5 to TRBJ1-1; unclear D gene. Germline V lookup: CDR1 MNHEY, CDR2 SVGAGI. V was cut by 2 bases and J by 0 bases, with 13 bases left in between. This CDR3 region has 16 residues. The CDR3 sequence is CASSYLQVGVNTEAFF. CDR3 nucleotides: TGTGCCAGCAGTTACCTTCAGGTGGGAGTGAACACTGAAGCTTTCTTT.

This chain connects TRBV6-4 to TRBJ2-1, with D possibly TRBD1 on 5 matching bases. CDR3 length: 15 amino acids. From germline, CDR1 is MRHNA and CDR2 SNTAGT. Trimming left V 0 bases short and J 5 bases short, with 11 bases between. Written as DNA, the CDR3 is TGTGCCAGCAGTGACTCGTTAACAGGAAACAATGAGCAGTTCTTC. This gives the protein CASSDSLTGNNEQFF.

This chain joins TRBV19 and TRBJ2-7; TRBD2 agrees at 14 bases. The CDR3 contains 17 residues. V dropped 4 bases and J dropped 0; count of bases not matched to a gene: 5. Per the germline V gene, CDR1 is LNHDA and CDR2 is SQIVND (reference sequence). The CDR3 DNA reads TGTGCCAGTAGTAAAGGACTAGCGGGGGGTTACTCCTACGAGCAGTACTTC. Amino acids: CASSKGLAGGYSYEQYF.

For the CDR3, the DNA is TGTGCCAGCAGGCGCATACAGGGGGCAGGGGGAGGCTACACCTTC. Protein product: CASRRIQGAGGGYTF. V and J are TRBV28 and TRBJ1-2; 9 bases agree with TRBD1. V shed 6 bases, J shed 8 bases, and the junction held 13 bases outside the gene matches. The CDR3 loop spans 15 amino acids. CDR1 and CDR2 from the germline V gene are MDHEN and SYDVKM.